These 5 T cell receptor beta chains share one sample of origin, sequenced in a study of blood T cell repertoires in COVID-19. Some clones are missing from TCRdb's copy, which holds only in-frame ones; the method was immunoSEQ multiplex PCR. The repertoire holds about 400,000 clones, with roughly nine tenths as singletons. The sequencing sample was made of peripheral blood. These receptors originate from a man aged 40-49 years with acute or convalescent COVID-19.

J is TRBJ2-2 and V is TRBV29-1, with unresolved D. V was clipped by 6 bases and J by 7 bases, with 18 bases between them. The CDR3 runs to 14 residues. Looked up from germline, CDR1 is SQVTM and CDR2 is ANQGSEA. The CDR3 nucleotides are TGCAGCGTGACCAACCTAGTTTCCAACGGGGAGCTGTTTTTT. Translating gives CSVTNLVSNGELFF.

J is TRBJ1-4 and V is TRBV2, with a possible D match to TRBD1 (6 bases). The germline V gene has CDR1 SNHLY and CDR2 FYNNEI. The CDR3 is 15 amino acids. With 1 base removed from V and 7 bases from J, the gap between germline ends came to 13 bases. This CDR3 is CASSEDQGSGEKLFF. DNA for the CDR3: TGTGCCAGCAGTGAAGATCAGGGGTCGGGTGAAAAACTGTTTTTT.

The chain recombines TRBV12-3 or TRBV12-4 with TRBJ1-3, with D unclear. The CDR3 sequence is 12 residues long. V gave up 5 bases and J gave up 6 bases, with 8 bases separating them. The CDR3 sequence: CASSIGENTIYF. The CDR3 DNA reads as TGTGCCAGCAGTATCGGGGAAAACACCATATATTTT.

This chain connects TRBV12-3 or TRBV12-4 to TRBJ1-1; no clear D. V lost 4 bases and J 11 bases, leaving 11 bases between the germline ends. The CDR3 is 11 amino acids. CDR3 loop: CASSSRAGAFF. As DNA, the CDR3 is TGTGCCAGCAGTTCCCGGGCGGGGGCTTTCTTT.

The chain is built from TRBV5-6 and TRBJ2-7; 10 nucleotides match TRBD1. The J segment lost 4 bases and the V segment lost 5 bases, leaving 6 bases of the junction unmatched. Germline lookup yields CDR1 SGHDT and CDR2 YYEEEE. The CDR3 totals 14 residues. As DNA, the CDR3 is TGTGCCAGCAGATTTGGACAGGGGGTTTACGAGCAGTACTTC. Its protein is CASRFGQGVYEQYF.